These 27 T cell receptor beta chains came from one sample sequenced in a study of T cell repertoires in cytomegalovirus infection. Antigens for these TCRs are unknown. TCRdb ran MiXCR on the reads and lists one entry per CDR3 protein. The data show about 920,000 distinct CDR3 sequences, more than 25% seen once. The specimen was cultured CD8+ T cells from PBMCs, collected from culture after CMV antigen stimulation. Receptor source: a human donor in good health (CMV status not recorded). Some clones in this sample may be carry-over from other donors' samples.

The gene calls are TRBV20-1 and TRBJ2-3; 11 bases map to TRBD2. The CDR3 runs to 16 residues. The germline CDR1 and CDR2 sequences are DFQATT and SNEGSKA (reference sequence). Unmatched junction bases numbered 11, after V lost 4 bases and J lost 5 bases. The CDR3 loop reads CSATELAGEQRDTQYF. Here the CDR3 DNA reads TGCAGTGCTACAGAACTAGCGGGGGAACAACGAGATACGCAGTATTTT.

The sample holds a few counts of this clonotype. The chain has TRBV4-1 and TRBJ1-2; D is uncertain. The CDR3 covers 15 residues. CDR1 is MGHRA and CDR2 is YSYEKL in the germline V gene. Deletions cut 0 bases from V and 4 bases from J, with 12 bases between. CDR3: CASSQEGGPAYGYTF. The CDR3 nucleotides read TGCGCCAGCAGCCAAGAGGGAGGCCCCGCCTATGGCTACACCTTC.

The count of this clonotype is one. This chain connects TRBV6-8 to TRBJ1-1; D is unresolved. Germline lookup yields CDR1 MNHGY and CDR2 SAAAGT. The CDR3 has 15 amino acids. The V end lost 3 bases, the J end lost 0 bases, and 11 bases lay between the germline ends. Here the CDR3 reads CASSYQAYMNTEAFF. The CDR3 coding sequence is TGTGCCAGCAGTTATCAAGCATACATGAACACTGAAGCTTTCTTT.

This clonotype was found a few times. The chain couples TRBV11-3 to TRBJ2-2, with a weak D call TRBD1 (6 bases). This CDR3 has 15 residues. Germline CDR1 reads SGHNT; CDR2 reads YENEEA. Trimming removed 5 bases from V and 2 bases from J, with 12 bases in between. This CDR3 reads CASSPGTINTGELFF. The CDR3 nucleotides are TGTGCCAGCAGCCCTGGGACAATCAACACCGGGGAGCTGTTTTTT.

The chain links TRBV23-1 to TRBJ2-7; 7 positions match TRBD1. TRBV23-1 is an ORF for which the function is uncertain. This CDR3 comprises 17 residues. The V gene end was trimmed by 4 bases and the J gene end by 9 bases; junction bases not matched to a gene: 21. CDR3 nucleotides: TGCGCCAGCAGTCGGATACCGGGACAGCCGTTCGTAAGGTCGCAGTACTTC. This sequence encodes CASSRIPGQPFVRSQYF.

This clonotype was detected many times. The chain carries TRBV6-1 and TRBJ1-4; D is possibly TRBD1 (5 bases). Trimming removed 3 bases from V and 8 bases from J, with 16 bases in between. Germline values: CDR1 MNHNS, CDR2 SASEGT. The CDR3 totals 15 residues. Here the CDR3 DNA reads TGTGCCAGCAGTGATGCCTGGGGGACCAAAGAAAAACTGTTTTTT. Residues: CASSDAWGTKEKLFF.

This clonotype was recorded many times. V usage is TRBV4-1 and J usage is TRBJ2-1; no definite D call. Looked up from germline, CDR1 is MGHRA and CDR2 is YSYEKL. Trimming left V 3 bases short and J 6 bases short, with 6 bases between. This CDR3 has 12 amino acids. The CDR3 DNA reads as TGCGCCAGCAGCCACCCCGGCAATGAGCAGTTCTTC. Protein: CASSHPGNEQFF.

The genes are TRBV28 and TRBJ2-7; TRBD2 aligns across 9 bases. The V gene's germline CDR1 is MDHEN and CDR2 SYDVKM. V dropped 5 bases and J dropped 7; count of bases not matched to a gene: 12. The CDR3 sequence is 15 residues long. The DNA of the CDR3 is TGTGCCAGCAGTCCCCGCGCGGGGGGGCCGCGGGAGCAGTACGTC. This codes for CASSPRAGGPREQYV.

In its sample, this clonotype was seen many times. The gene calls are TRBV6-1 and TRBJ2-1; D uncertain. The CDR3 extends over 12 amino acids. Per germline, CDR1 MNHNS and CDR2 SASEGT. Trimming cost V 6 bases and J 6 bases, with 9 bases left between them. The CDR3 reads CASSYSSNEQFF. The CDR3 coding sequence is TGTGCCAGCAGCTATTCTTCCAATGAGCAGTTCTTC.

This clonotype has a count of ten or more. The chain couples TRBV7-6 to TRBJ1-3, with unresolved D. This CDR3 contains 14 residues. V gave up 1 base and J gave up 8 bases, with 12 bases separating them. The germline gives CDR1 SGHVS, CDR2 FNYEAQ. The CDR3 DNA follows: TGTGCCAGCAGCTTAGTCGGGGAAGAGGACACCATATATTTT. Its translation is CASSLVGEEDTIYF.

A word on this clonotype: The junction departs from germline at one end; a sequencing error may be responsible. The gene calls are TRBV9 and TRBJ2-1, with D perhaps matching TRBD1 (7 bases). Germline V lookup: CDR1 SGDLS, CDR2 YYNGEE. The CDR3 runs to 16 residues. The CDR3 nucleotides read TGTTCCAGCAGCGGGCGACAGGGTATGGACCAGTTTGAGCAGTTCTTC. Protein: CSSSGRQGMDQFEQFF.

The V call is TRBV29-1, the J call TRBJ2-5, with TRBD2 as a possible D gene (7 bases). This CDR3 is built from 15 residues. Germline loops: CDR1 SQVTM, CDR2 ANQGSEA. Trimming removed 3 bases from V and 9 bases from J, with 23 bases in between. CDR3 protein: CSVDQGGAVVWAQYF. CDR3 in DNA: TGCAGCGTTGATCAAGGGGGGGCAGTGGTATGGGCCCAGTACTTC. Combining the CDR3 with reference TRBV29-1 and TRBJ2-5 gives the whole variable domain SAVISQKPSRDICQRGTSLTIQCQVDSQVTMMFWYRQQPGQSLTLIATANQGSEATYESGFVIDKFPISRPNLTFSTLTVSNMSPEDSSIYLCSVDQGGAVVWAQYFGPGTRLLVL.

The rearrangement joins TRBV7-2 to TRBJ1-1; no clear D. The CDR3 runs to 14 residues. Trimming took off 5 bases at V and 7 bases at J, with 17 bases between the two ends. Germline V lookup: CDR1 SGHTA, CDR2 FQGNSA. The DNA of the CDR3 is TGTGCCAGCAGCCCGAAAACTGCGGGTGGTGAAGCTTTCTTT. It is translated as CASSPKTAGGEAFF. The full variable domain, completed using reference TRBV7-2 and TRBJ1-1, is GAGVSQSPSNKVTEKGKDVELRCDPISGHTALYWYRQSLGQGLEFLIYFQGNSAPDKSGLPSDRFSAERTGGSVSTLTIQRTQQEDSAVYLCASSPKTAGGEAFFGQGTRLTVV.

The chain couples TRBV29-1 to TRBJ1-2; 12 bases map to TRBD1. J was trimmed by 7 bases and V by 3 bases; bases with no gene match: 3. Germline values: CDR1 SQVTM, CDR2 ANQGSEA. The CDR3 covers 13 residues. CDR3 nucleotide sequence: TGCAGCGTTGAGGGACAGGGGGCAGGTGGCTACACCTTC. Its protein product is CSVEGQGAGGYTF. Variable domain in full (rest from reference TRBV29-1 and TRBJ1-2): SAVISQKPSRDICQRGTSLTIQCQVDSQVTMMFWYRQQPGQSLTLIATANQGSEATYESGFVIDKFPISRPNLTFSTLTVSNMSPEDSSIYLCSVEGQGAGGYTFGSGTRLTVV.

The CDR3 sequence is CATRQGGHTDTQYF. CDR3 DNA sequence: TGTGCCACCCGCCAGGGGGGACACACAGATACGCAGTATTTT. The J gene is TRBJ2-3, the V gene TRBV28; D perhaps matches TRBD1 (7 bases). This CDR3 contains 14 residues. Germline V gene lookup returns CDR1 MDHEN and CDR2 SYDVKM. Trimming took 10 bases from V and 2 from J, leaving 16 bases between them.

V gene TRBV13 combines with J gene TRBJ2-1, with 11 bases that match TRBD2. The CDR3 sequence is 15 residues long. V lost 5 bases, J lost 9 bases, and 9 bases stayed unmatched. The germline V gene encodes CDR1 PRHDT and CDR2 FYEKMQ (reference sequence). CDR3 in DNA: TGTGCCAGCAGCCCCGATAGCGGGGGGGTCGGTGAGCAGTTCTTC. Its protein product is CASSPDSGGVGEQFF.

The chain carries TRBV7-6 and TRBJ1-1; the match to TRBD1 covers 9 bases. This CDR3 is 14 amino acids long. Germline CDR1 and CDR2: SGHVS and FNYEAQ. The V segment lost 7 bases and the J segment 5 bases; nucleotides outside the gene matches: 8. The CDR3 DNA is TGTGCCAGCACCGCTGACAGGGGGAAAACTGAAGCTTTCTTT. Its translation is CASTADRGKTEAFF.

The V and J genes are TRBV4-3 and TRBJ1-6; D call uncertain. Germline V gene sequence: CDR1 LGHNA, CDR2 YSLEER. V lost 1 base and J 9 bases, leaving 7 bases between the germline ends. The CDR3 spans 13 residues. The CDR3 region has the DNA TGCGCCAGCAGCCAAGGGGTGGGTTCACCCCTCCACTTT. Translation gives CASSQGVGSPLHF.

Comment on this clonotype: The junction departs from germline at one end; a sequencing error may be responsible. The chain has TRBV7-9 and TRBJ2-1; D call uncertain. The CDR3 is 14 residues long. The V gene's germline CDR1 is SEHNR and CDR2 FQNEAQ (reference sequence). The chain's CDR3 is CASSSPKQQNEPFF. Written as DNA, the CDR3 is TGTGCCAGCAGCTCCCCTAAACAGCAGAATGAGCCGTTCTTC. Based on the CDR3 plus reference TRBV7-9 and TRBJ2-1, the full variable domain is DTGVSQNPRHKITKRGQNVTFRCDPISEHNRLYWYRQTLGQGPEFLTYFQNEAQLEKSRLLSDRFSAERPKGSFSTLEIQRTEQGDSAMYLCASSSPKQQNEPFFGPGTRLTVL.

This clonotype was seen at least ten times. V and J are TRBV7-8 and TRBJ1-1, with D possibly TRBD1 on 6 matching bases. The germline CDR1 and CDR2 sequences are SGHVS and FQNEAQ. CDR3 length: 14 amino acids. Trimming took off 5 bases at V and 0 bases at J, with 10 bases between the two ends. CDR3 sequence (DNA): TGTGCCAGCAGCCCCAACAGGGTGAACACTGAAGCTTTCTTT. Protein sequence: CASSPNRVNTEAFF.

This clonotype was seen a handful of times. The rearrangement uses TRBV19 and TRBJ2-6; 9 bases are shared with TRBD1. V lost 3 bases and J lost 3; bases outside the gene matches: 9. This CDR3 comprises 18 residues. Germline assignment: CDR1 LNHDA and CDR2 SQIVND (reference sequence). The chain's CDR3 is CASSIGGTGYVGANVLTF. The CDR3 bases are TGTGCCAGTAGTATTGGTGGGACAGGGTATGTTGGGGCCAACGTCCTGACTTTC.

The chain joins TRBV27 to TRBJ1-6, with a possible D match to TRBD1 (5 bases). The germline CDR1 and CDR2 sequences are MNHEY and SMNVEV (reference sequence). This CDR3 has 17 residues. Trimming removed 5 bases from V and 10 bases from J, with 24 bases in between. Here the CDR3 reads CASSPLSVTEGESPLHF. The CDR3 bases are TGTGCCAGCAGTCCCCTTTCCGTGACAGAAGGGGAATCACCCCTCCACTTT.

This clonotype was detected a few times. The chain carries TRBV7-9 and TRBJ2-5; 8 nucleotides agree with TRBD1. CDR3 length: 16 residues. Unmatched junction bases numbered 13, after V lost 3 bases and J lost 7 bases. In germline, CDR1 is SEHNR, CDR2 FQNEAQ (reference sequence). The CDR3 sequence is CASSLRTGSYQGTQYF. CDR3 DNA: TGTGCCAGCAGCTTGCGGACAGGGTCCTACCAGGGGACCCAGTACTTC.

In regard to this clonotype: A single base separates this from a much larger clone, so it may be a read error. The chain is built from TRBV7-8 and TRBJ1-2, with D perhaps matching TRBD1 (5 bases). Trimming stripped 5 bases from V and 4 bases from J, with 17 bases between. CDR3 length: 15 amino acids. Germline loops: CDR1 SGHVS, CDR2 FQNEAQ. This CDR3 is CASSDGQGATYGYTF. Here the CDR3 DNA reads TGTGCCAGCAGCGATGGGCAGGGCGCTACCTATGGCTACACCTTC.

The chain is built from TRBV6-2 or TRBV6-3 and TRBJ2-7; D is unresolved. V lost 5 bases, J lost 2 bases, and 19 bases lay in between. Germline values: CDR1 MNHEY, CDR2 SVGEGT. The CDR3 contains 16 residues. In DNA form, the CDR3 reads TGTGCCAGCAGTCCGCCCTCAGGTACAGATACCTACGAGCAGTACGTC. Its protein product is CASSPPSGTDTYEQYV.

V is TRBV7-8 and J is TRBJ1-1; TRBD1 is a possible D gene (5 bases). CDR1 is SGHVS, CDR2 FQNEAQ, per germline. Trimming stripped 1 base from V and 8 bases from J, with 14 bases between. The CDR3 is made up of 14 amino acids. CDR3 protein: CASSLDWGFGEAFF. In nucleotides, the CDR3 is TGTGCCAGCAGCTTAGATTGGGGCTTTGGGGAAGCTTTCTTT.

The table lists this clonotype with a few counts. V is TRBV20-1 and J is TRBJ1-2; D is ambiguous. Per germline, CDR1 DFQATT and CDR2 SNEGSKA (reference sequence). Trimming took 0 bases from V and 7 from J, leaving 6 bases between them. This CDR3 is built from 11 residues. CDR3 loop: CSARDLGGYTF. The CDR3 DNA reads as TGCAGTGCTAGAGATTTGGGTGGCTACACCTTC.